Below are 24 T cell receptor beta chains sequenced from a single sample in a study of cytomegalovirus exposure and HLA in healthy donors. PCR involved 60 Vbeta and 13 Jbeta primers. Produced via immunoSEQ multiplex PCR; TCRdb's table is partial and in-frame only. The sample contains some 100,000 clones, more than 65% of which appear only once. Material for sequencing was PBMCs. These receptors came from a woman aged 18-29 years in good health and CMV-seronegative.

This clone was seen once. The chain combines TRBV5-1 with TRBJ2-7; 9 bases are shared with TRBD2. CDR3 length equals 14 residues. With V trimmed by 0 bases and J by 6 bases, 4 bases remained unmatched. Germline lookup yields CDR1 SGHRS and CDR2 YFSETQ. The CDR3 sequence: CASSLGLAGPEQYF. CDR3 in DNA: TGCGCCAGCAGCTTGGGTCTAGCGGGACCCGAGCAGTACTTC.

This chain uses TRBV28 with TRBJ2-5; D not certain. Deletions cut 8 bases from V and 2 bases from J, with 12 bases between. The CDR3 has 13 residues. Germline V gene lookup returns CDR1 MDHEN and CDR2 SYDVKM. The CDR3 protein is CASGKSFQETQYF. For the CDR3, the DNA is TGTGCCAGCGGCAAGTCCTTTCAAGAGACCCAGTACTTC. Full variable domain (missing parts from reference TRBV28 and TRBJ2-5): DVKVTQSSRYLVKRTGEKVFLECVQDMDHENMFWYRQDPGLGLRLIYFSYDVKMKEKGDIPEGYSVSREKKERFSLILESASTNQTSMYLCASGKSFQETQYFGPGTRLLVL.

The rearrangement links TRBV5-4 to TRBJ2-5; D may be TRBD1 (6 bases). Germline V gene data show CDR1 as SGHNT and CDR2 as YYREEE (reference sequence). There are 14 residues in the CDR3. Trimming took 1 base from V and 2 from J, leaving 9 bases between them. The CDR3 spells CASSLRTDQETQYF. The CDR3 DNA reads as TGTGCCAGCAGCTTGCGGACAGATCAAGAGACCCAGTACTTC.

About this clone: One end of the junction is discordant with germline, which a read error may explain. The chain combines TRBV7-9 with TRBJ1-5; D is ambiguous. Germline CDR1 reads SEHNR; CDR2 reads FQNEAQ (reference sequence). The CDR3 has 14 amino acids. CDR3 region: CSSSSFNSNQPQHF. Here the CDR3 DNA reads TGTTCCAGCAGCTCGTTTAATAGCAATCAGCCCCAGCATTTT.

This clone was counted only a few times. This sequence joins TRBV5-1 and TRBJ2-3, with D maybe TRBD1 (5 bases). V lost 0 bases and J 4 bases, leaving 9 bases between the germline ends. Per germline, CDR1 SGHRS and CDR2 YFSETQ. This CDR3 has 14 residues. The CDR3 region has the DNA TGCGCCAGCAGCTTGGGGCAGGGCGCAGATACGCAGTATTTT. Its translation is CASSLGQGADTQYF.

The genes are TRBV14 and TRBJ2-1, with no clear D. The CDR3 length is 16 residues. Germline assignment: CDR1 SGHDN and CDR2 FVKESK. V lost 3 bases to trimming and J lost 2 bases, with 14 bases between them. CDR3 residues: CASSHRHSPPYNEQFF. The CDR3 coding sequence is TGTGCCAGCAGCCACCGACACAGCCCACCCTACAATGAGCAGTTCTTC.

The chain carries TRBV7-3 and TRBJ2-7; TRBD1 agrees at 7 bases. Germline lookup yields CDR1 SGHTA and CDR2 FQGTGA. The trim removed 2 bases at V and 4 bases at J, leaving 8 bases unmatched. The CDR3 spans 15 residues. The CDR3 nucleotides are TGTGCCAGCAGCTTACAATCGACAGGGAGATACGAGCAGTACTTC. It yields the protein CASSLQSTGRYEQYF. Supplemented by reference TRBV7-3 and TRBJ2-7, the full variable domain reads GAGVSQTPSNKVTEKGKYVELRCDPISGHTALYWYRQSLGQGPEFLIYFQGTGAADDSGLPNDRFFAVRPEGSVSTLKIQRTERGDSAVYLCASSLQSTGRYEQYFGPGTRLTVT.

The rearrangement links TRBV7-9 to TRBJ2-7; D not resolved. This CDR3 has 13 residues. Germline CDR1 reads SEHNR; CDR2 reads FQNEAQ (reference sequence). V was shortened by 4 bases and J by 6 bases, with 13 bases between the two germline ends. DNA for the CDR3: TGTGCCAGCAGCTCTTGGGCAGGCCGCGAGCAGTACTTC. Translation: CASSSWAGREQYF.

The rearrangement links TRBV6-5 to TRBJ2-5; weak D call: TRBD1 (6 bases). This CDR3 is 15 amino acids long. The germline CDR1 and CDR2 sequences are MNHEY and SVGAGI. Trimming stripped 4 bases from V and 5 bases from J, with 17 bases between. This chain's CDR3 is CASSLTGTILETQYF. Written as DNA, the CDR3 is TGTGCCAGCAGTTTGACCGGGACAATACTCGAGACCCAGTACTTC.

The rearrangement joins TRBV7-2 to TRBJ1-4, with 7 positions matching TRBD1. Germline values: CDR1 SGHTA, CDR2 FQGNSA. The CDR3 covers 15 residues. V trimming: 5 bases; J trimming: 0 bases; junction bases outside the gene matches: 3. CDR3 DNA sequence: TGTGCCAGCAGCCTTGACAGGGCAACTAATGAAAAACTGTTTTTT. Protein sequence: CASSLDRATNEKLFF.

The chain employs TRBV28 and TRBJ2-2; TRBD2 matches 8 bases. The CDR3 has 20 amino acids. The germline CDR1 and CDR2 sequences are MDHEN and SYDVKM. V gave up 5 bases and J gave up 1 base; unmatched junction bases: 18. CDR3 sequence: CASSPPSGGVARLNTGELFF. CDR3 bases: TGTGCCAGCAGTCCCCCCTCGGGGGGGGTGGCCCGCTTGAACACCGGGGAGCTGTTTTTT.

The chain has TRBV9 and TRBJ2-5; 7 bases map to TRBD1. With 3 bases clipped from V and 4 bases from J, the junction kept 3 bases outside the gene matches. Germline CDR1 and CDR2: SGDLS and YYNGEE. The CDR3 sequence is 13 residues long. The chain's CDR3 is CASSGGTVETQYF. The CDR3 DNA sequence: TGTGCCAGCAGCGGAGGGACAGTAGAGACCCAGTACTTC.

The rearrangement joins TRBV19 to TRBJ2-7; possibly TRBD1 for D (6 bases). The CDR3 consists of 13 residues. Trimming shortened V by 6 bases and J by 6 bases, and 15 bases separated the two germline ends. CDR1 and CDR2 from the germline V gene are LNHDA and SQIVND (reference sequence). The CDR3 protein is CASSVHRDLEQYF. For the CDR3, the DNA is TGTGCCAGTAGCGTGCACAGGGATCTCGAGCAGTACTTC.

The rearrangement uses TRBV6-6 and TRBJ2-5; a weak D match, TRBD2 (7 bases). V was trimmed by 6 bases and J by 2 bases, leaving 19 bases between them. Germline lookup yields CDR1 MNHNY and CDR2 SVGAGI (reference sequence). This CDR3 is built from 16 residues. The CDR3, as DNA: TGTGCCAGCAGCTTCCAAGGGGGAGGGGGACAAGAGACCCAGTACTTC. Its protein product is CASSFQGGGGQETQYF.

The V and J genes are TRBV11-1 and TRBJ2-3, with 7 bases that match TRBD1. V lost 5 bases, J lost 4 bases, and 6 bases stayed unmatched. This CDR3 region has 14 residues. CDR1 is SGHAT, CDR2 FQDESV, per germline (reference sequence). The CDR3 loop is CASSPRGRADTQYF. In DNA, the CDR3 is TGTGCCAGCAGCCCTAGGGGGCGCGCAGATACGCAGTATTTT.

This clone was counted a single time. The chain joins TRBV7-2 to TRBJ1-4; D unclear. Between the trimmed V and J ends, which lost 2 bases and 3 bases, there was a span of 10 bases. Germline CDR1 reads SGHTA; CDR2 reads FQGNSA. This CDR3 spans 15 amino acids. The CDR3: CASSLSVQPNEKLFF. Written as DNA, the CDR3 is TGTGCCAGCAGCTTATCGGTACAGCCTAATGAAAAACTGTTTTTT.

This chain joins TRBV7-3 and TRBJ1-6, with TRBD1 as a possible D gene (6 bases). V lost 6 bases and J lost 5, with 11 bases in between. CDR1 is SGHTA, CDR2 FQGTGA, per germline. The CDR3 is 14 residues long. CDR3: CASSPDRNNSPLHF. The CDR3 DNA reads as TGTGCCAGCAGTCCCGACAGGAATAATTCACCCCTCCACTTT.

The chain combines TRBV27 with TRBJ2-1, with 9 positions matching TRBD1. The V gene end was trimmed by 2 bases and the J gene end by 4 bases; junction bases not matched to a gene: 3. The length of the CDR3 is 15 residues. Per the germline V gene, CDR1 is MNHEY and CDR2 is SMNVEV (reference sequence). For the CDR3, the DNA is TGTGCCAGCAGTTTACCCGGGACAGGGTACAATGAGCAGTTCTTC. Translated: CASSLPGTGYNEQFF.

The V call is TRBV5-6, the J call TRBJ2-3; 7 positions agree with TRBD1. This CDR3 has 15 residues. CDR1 is SGHDT, CDR2 YYEEEE, per germline. The trim removed 3 bases at V and 5 bases at J, leaving 9 bases unmatched. The CDR3 DNA follows: TGTGCCAGCAGCTCATTAGACAGGGATCAAGATACGCAGTATTTT. This sequence encodes CASSSLDRDQDTQYF.

The gene calls are TRBV27 and TRBJ1-1; weak D call: TRBD1 (5 bases). This CDR3 region has 15 residues. Trimming cost V 5 bases and J 1 base, with 14 bases left between them. CDR1 is MNHEY and CDR2 is SMNVEV in the germline V gene (reference sequence). In DNA, the CDR3 is TGTGCCAGCAGTGGGGCCGGAGCGGGGAACACTGAAGCTTTCTTT. Translating gives CASSGAGAGNTEAFF.

The chain is built from TRBV5-1 and TRBJ1-6; no firm D call. Germline CDR1 is SGHRS and CDR2 is YFSETQ. The germline V and J ends were trimmed by 0 bases and 8 bases, with 6 bases remaining between them. CDR3 length: 13 residues. The CDR3 DNA reads as TGCGCCAGCAGCTTGGCCGCGGATTCACCCCTCCACTTT. This encodes CASSLAADSPLHF. Full variable domain (rest looked up from reference TRBV5-1 and TRBJ1-6): KAGVTQTPRYLIKTRGQQVTLSCSPISGHRSVSWYQQTPGQGLQFLFEYFSETQRNKGNFPGRFSGRQFSNSRSEMNVSTLELGDSALYLCASSLAADSPLHFGNGTRLTVT.

The genes are TRBV6-1 and TRBJ1-2; D is possibly TRBD1 (5 bases). The CDR3 consists of 13 residues. CDR1 MNHNS and CDR2 SASEGT come from the germline V gene. V was cut by 2 bases and J by 8 bases, with 12 bases left in between. CDR3 coding DNA: TGTGCCAGCAGTGAAAGTCAGGGCGACGGCTACACCTTC. As protein: CASSESQGDGYTF.

The chain couples TRBV7-7 to TRBJ2-7; TRBD1 matches 8 bases. Per the germline V gene, CDR1 is SSHAT and CDR2 is FNYEAQ (reference sequence). The CDR3 is made up of 15 amino acids. Losses at the gene ends were 3 bases for V and 0 bases for J; bases not matched to a gene: 4. The CDR3 is CASSFRDRSSYEQYF. CDR3 DNA sequence: TGTGCCAGCAGCTTCCGGGACAGGAGCTCCTACGAGCAGTACTTC.

This sequence joins TRBV15 and TRBJ1-2; 7 nucleotides align to TRBD1. Germline V gene sequence: CDR1 LNHNV, CDR2 YYDKDF (reference sequence). V was pared by 0 bases and J by 8 bases, with 9 bases of the junction left unmatched. The CDR3 is 15 amino acids. The DNA of the CDR3 is TGTGCCACCAGCAGAGAACCTACAGGGGAGCGAGGCTACACCTTC. This encodes CATSREPTGERGYTF.